This T cell receptor beta chain was documented in a study of T-cell reconstitution after alpha-beta-depleted transplantation in children. This CDR3 spans 12 amino acids. Trimming cost V 5 bases and J 2 bases, with 7 bases left between them. The germline V gene encodes CDR1 DFQATT and CDR2 SNEGSKA (reference sequence). Unique molecular identifiers were built into the TCRbeta library. TCRdb independently ran MiXCR on the PCR reads; one entry per CDR3 protein. The sample has roughly 200,000 distinct CDR3 sequences; less than 8% are singletons. This clonotype showed up many times. The rearrangement joins TRBV20-1 to TRBJ1-5; D remains ambiguous. Sequenced here: PBMCs from the stem cell graft donor, sampled from the stem cell graft. The receptor's source is a human donor who donated a stem cell graft to a child with Wiskott-Aldrich syndrome. The CDR3 sequence is CSAGEGNQPQHF. For the CDR3, the DNA is TGCAGTGCTGGCGAGGGCAATCAGCCCCAGCATTTT.